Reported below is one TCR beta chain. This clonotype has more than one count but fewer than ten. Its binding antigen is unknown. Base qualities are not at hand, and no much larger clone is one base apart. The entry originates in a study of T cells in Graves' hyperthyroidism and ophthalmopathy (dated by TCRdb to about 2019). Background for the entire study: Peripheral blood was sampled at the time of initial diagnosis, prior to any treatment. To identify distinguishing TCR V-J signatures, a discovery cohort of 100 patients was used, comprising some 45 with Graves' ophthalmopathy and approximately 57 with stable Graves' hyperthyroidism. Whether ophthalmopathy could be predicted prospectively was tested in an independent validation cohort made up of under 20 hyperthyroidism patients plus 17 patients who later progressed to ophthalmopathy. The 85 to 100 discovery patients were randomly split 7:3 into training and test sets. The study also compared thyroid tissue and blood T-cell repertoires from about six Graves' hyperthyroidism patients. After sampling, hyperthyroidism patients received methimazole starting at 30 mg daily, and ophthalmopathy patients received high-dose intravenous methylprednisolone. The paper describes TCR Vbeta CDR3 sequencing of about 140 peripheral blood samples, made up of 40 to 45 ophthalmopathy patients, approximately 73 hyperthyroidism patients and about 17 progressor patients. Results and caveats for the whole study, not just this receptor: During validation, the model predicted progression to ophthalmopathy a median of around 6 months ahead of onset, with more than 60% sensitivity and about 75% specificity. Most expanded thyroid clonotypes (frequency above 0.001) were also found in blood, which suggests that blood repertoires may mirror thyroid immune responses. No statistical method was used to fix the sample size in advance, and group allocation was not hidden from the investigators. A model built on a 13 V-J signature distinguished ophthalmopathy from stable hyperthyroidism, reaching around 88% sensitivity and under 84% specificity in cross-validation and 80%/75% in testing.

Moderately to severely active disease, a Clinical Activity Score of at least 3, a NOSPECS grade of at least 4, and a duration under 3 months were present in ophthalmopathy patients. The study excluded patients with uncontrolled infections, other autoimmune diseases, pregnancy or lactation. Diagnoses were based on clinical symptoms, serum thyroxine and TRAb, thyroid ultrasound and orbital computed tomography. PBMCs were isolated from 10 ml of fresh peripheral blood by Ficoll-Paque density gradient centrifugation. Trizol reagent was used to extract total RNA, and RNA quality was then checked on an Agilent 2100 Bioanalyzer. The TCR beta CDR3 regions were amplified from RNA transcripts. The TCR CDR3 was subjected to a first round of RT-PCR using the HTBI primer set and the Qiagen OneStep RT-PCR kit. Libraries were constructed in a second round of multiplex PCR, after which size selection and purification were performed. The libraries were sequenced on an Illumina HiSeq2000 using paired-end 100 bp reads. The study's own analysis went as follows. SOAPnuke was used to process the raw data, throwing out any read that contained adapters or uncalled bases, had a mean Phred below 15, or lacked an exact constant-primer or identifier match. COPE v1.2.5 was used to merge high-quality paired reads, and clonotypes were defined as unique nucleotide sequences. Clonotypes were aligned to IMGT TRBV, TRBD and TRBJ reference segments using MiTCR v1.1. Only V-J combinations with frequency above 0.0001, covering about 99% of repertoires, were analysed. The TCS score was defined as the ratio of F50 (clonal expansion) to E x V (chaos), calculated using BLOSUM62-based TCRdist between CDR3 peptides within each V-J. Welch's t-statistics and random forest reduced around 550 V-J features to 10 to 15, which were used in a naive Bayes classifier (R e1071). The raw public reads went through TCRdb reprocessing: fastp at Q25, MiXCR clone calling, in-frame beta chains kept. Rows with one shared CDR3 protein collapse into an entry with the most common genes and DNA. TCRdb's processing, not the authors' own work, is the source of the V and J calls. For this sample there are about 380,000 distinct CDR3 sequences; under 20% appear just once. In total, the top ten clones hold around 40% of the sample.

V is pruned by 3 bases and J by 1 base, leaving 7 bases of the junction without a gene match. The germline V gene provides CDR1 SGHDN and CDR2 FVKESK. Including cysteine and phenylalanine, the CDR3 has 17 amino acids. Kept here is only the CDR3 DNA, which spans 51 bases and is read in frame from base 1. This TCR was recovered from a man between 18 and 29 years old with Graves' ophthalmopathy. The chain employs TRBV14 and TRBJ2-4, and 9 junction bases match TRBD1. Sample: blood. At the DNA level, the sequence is TGTGCCAGCAGCCAGGGACAGGGAAACGTGGCCAAAAACATTCAGTACTTC. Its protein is CASSQGQGNVAKNIQYF.